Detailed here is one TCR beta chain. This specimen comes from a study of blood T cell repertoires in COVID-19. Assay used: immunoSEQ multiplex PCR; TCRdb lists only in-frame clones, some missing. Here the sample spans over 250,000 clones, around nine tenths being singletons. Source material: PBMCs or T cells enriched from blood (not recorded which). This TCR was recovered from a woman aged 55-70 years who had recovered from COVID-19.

CDR3 loop: CATSEPNRGDEQFF. DNA for the CDR3: TGTGCCACCAGTGAACCAAACAGGGGCGATGAGCAGTTCTTC. V gene TRBV24-1 combines with J gene TRBJ2-1; 7 bases match TRBD1. The CDR3 is 14 amino acids. Germline V CDR1 and CDR2: KGHDR, SFDVKD. V dropped 4 bases and J dropped 8; count of bases not matched to a gene: 7.